One and the same sample provided the 17 T cell receptor beta chains below, sequenced in a study of T cell responses to AZD1222 COVID-19 vaccine (dated by TCRdb to the early 2020s). Per the publication, the time point label means: about 28 days (+/-7) after the second vaccine dose. Receptor libraries were prepared by the immunoSEQ multiplex PCR assay. Here the immuneACCESS table is served through TCRdb, limited to in-frame sequences with V and J called. Missing clones are a known gap in these copies; in checked studies unresolved V genes cover under half, and the rest lacks a known reason. In this sample the table shows approximately 170,000 clones, 85% to 95% of which occur a single time. Over 4.5% of the sample belongs to the ten largest clones. Sample: peripheral blood, taken 28 days after the second AZD1222 dose. The origin of the receptors is an adult who received the AZD1222 COVID-19 vaccine.

CDR3 nucleotides: TGCGCCAGCAGCACTACAGGGGTCCACAATGAGCAGTTCTTC. Translating it yields CASSTTGVHNEQFF. V gene TRBV5-1 combines with J gene TRBJ2-1, with TRBD1 identical over 7 bases. CDR3 length equals 14 residues. V dropped 4 bases and J dropped 5; count of bases not matched to a gene: 6. Germline CDR1 reads SGHRS; CDR2 reads YFSETQ.

The genes are TRBV12-3 or TRBV12-4 and TRBJ2-7, with D possibly matching TRBD2 (5 bases). This CDR3 spans 13 amino acids. Trimming stripped 3 bases from V and 4 bases from J, with 10 bases between. The CDR3 nucleotides read TGTGCCAGCAGTTTTCAAGCGGAGTACGAGCAGTACTTC. It specifies CASSFQAEYEQYF.

The gene calls are TRBV12-3 or TRBV12-4 and TRBJ1-1, with D hard to call. Between the trimmed V and J ends, which lost 6 bases and 5 bases, there was a span of 13 bases. The CDR3 runs to 13 residues. This CDR3 is CASSQGHLTEAFF. The CDR3 bases are TGTGCCAGCAGCCAAGGGCACCTGACTGAAGCTTTCTTT.

In the case of this clone: Other DNA sequences within the sample encode an identical CDR3. The J gene is TRBJ1-1, the V gene TRBV30; TRBD1 is a possible D gene (5 bases). Germline V gives CDR1 GTSNPN, CDR2 SVGIG (reference sequence). Trimming took 5 bases from V and 5 from J, leaving 9 bases between them. There are 11 residues in the CDR3. The CDR3 is CAWVGGTEAFF. CDR3 bases: TGTGCCTGGGTCGGGGGGACTGAAGCTTTCTTT.

This sequence joins TRBV6-1 and TRBJ1-1; TRBD1 might be the D (6 bases). Germline V gives CDR1 MNHNS, CDR2 SASEGT. The V end lost 4 bases, the J end lost 1 base, and 19 bases lay between the germline ends. The CDR3 runs 17 residues. CDR3 amino acids: CASSGRGRGRSNTEAFF. For the CDR3, the DNA is TGTGCCAGCAGTGGCCGGGGCAGGGGCCGATCGAACACTGAAGCTTTCTTT.

The chain couples TRBV3-1 (or the pseudogene TRBV3-2) to TRBJ1-1, with 9 bases that match TRBD1. V lost 4 bases to trimming and J lost 1 base; unmatched junction nucleotides: 10. Germline lookup yields CDR1 LGHDT and CDR2 YNNKEL (reference sequence). This CDR3 contains 17 residues. The CDR3 is CASSPTLGQGTNTEAFF. In DNA form, the CDR3 reads TGTGCCAGCAGCCCGACGTTAGGACAGGGGACGAACACTGAAGCTTTCTTT.

V gene TRBV7-9 combines with J gene TRBJ1-3; possible D gene TRBD1, 5 bases. The CDR3 covers 16 residues. Trimming cost V 5 bases and J 0 bases, with 14 bases left between them. Germline CDR1 is SEHNR and CDR2 is FQNEAQ (reference sequence). DNA of the CDR3: TGTGCCAGCAGCCGATGGGACCTGAGCTCTGGAAACACCATATATTTT. Protein product: CASSRWDLSSGNTIYF.

This clone was found once. The chain uses TRBV6-5 and TRBJ2-7, with 12 bases identical to TRBD1. The CDR3 extends over 14 amino acids. The trim removed 6 bases at V and 5 bases at J, leaving 5 bases unmatched. The germline gives CDR1 MNHEY, CDR2 SVGAGI. Here the CDR3 reads CASRGQGAIDEQYF. The DNA for the CDR3 is TGTGCCAGCAGGGGACAGGGGGCAATTGACGAGCAGTACTTC.

The chain employs TRBV7-9 and TRBJ2-7, with D unresolved. The CDR3 has 12 residues. V was shortened by 8 bases and J by 4 bases, with 12 bases between the two germline ends. Germline loops: CDR1 SEHNR, CDR2 FQNEAQ (reference sequence). This chain's CDR3 is CASALSPYEQYF. As DNA, the CDR3 is TGTGCCAGCGCACTGTCGCCGTACGAGCAGTACTTC.

This clone was detected only once. The V gene is TRBV4-1, the J gene TRBJ2-1; D is unclear. V was pared by 3 bases and J by 7 bases, with 22 bases between. From germline, CDR1 is MGHRA and CDR2 YSYEKL. CDR3 size: 17 residues. The CDR3 region has the DNA TGCGCCAGCAGCCAGGCCCACGTCCAAACGAGGAGAAATGAGCAGTTCTTC. As protein: CASSQAHVQTRRNEQFF.

This clone occurred once. The V gene is TRBV5-6, the J gene TRBJ2-5; D is possibly TRBD1 (6 bases). This CDR3 is built from 14 residues. The V gene's germline CDR1 is SGHDT and CDR2 YYEEEE. V gave up 4 bases and J gave up 1 base, with 11 bases separating them. The CDR3 spells CASSRQVLQETQYF. For the CDR3, the DNA is TGTGCCAGCAGCAGACAGGTGCTCCAAGAGACCCAGTACTTC.

J is TRBJ1-6 and V is TRBV30; D is ambiguous. The V and J ends lost 0 bases and 7 bases respectively, with 13 bases between them. The CDR3 runs 15 residues. Germline CDR1 reads GTSNPN; CDR2 reads SVGIG (reference sequence). The CDR3 nucleotides are TGTGCCTGGAGTGTACAAGTGGTGTCCAATTCACCCCTCCACTTT. Residues: CAWSVQVVSNSPLHF. The full variable domain, with the rest looked up from reference TRBV30 and TRBJ1-6, is SQTIHQWPATLVQPVGSPLSLECTVEGTSNPNLYWYRQAAGRGLQLLFYSVGIGQISSEVPQNLSASRPQDRQFILSSKKLLLSDSGFYLCAWSVQVVSNSPLHFGNGTRLTVT.

CDR3 DNA: TGTGCCAGCAGTATTGCCCGGTTCAACACTGAAGCTTTCTTT. It yields the protein CASSIARFNTEAFF. This rearrangement joins TRBV28 to TRBJ1-1, with no clear D. This CDR3 has 14 amino acids. In germline, CDR1 is MDHEN, CDR2 SYDVKM. Trimming pared 5 bases from V and 2 bases from J, leaving 12 bases between.

The count of this clone is one. J is TRBJ1-1 and V is TRBV2; TRBD1 agrees at 9 bases. The ends lost 7 bases at V and 5 bases at J; junction bases unmatched: 8. Germline-derived CDR1 and CDR2 are SNHLY and FYNNEI. This CDR3 contains 14 residues. CDR3 in DNA: TGTGCCAGCACCCCACAGGGGGCTCTAACTGAAGCTTTCTTT. Amino acids: CASTPQGALTEAFF.

The rearrangement links TRBV12-2 to TRBJ1-4. TRBV12-2 is assigned pseudogene status. The CDR3 loop spans 16 amino acids. CDR3 sequence: CASRPWGGRKVEKLFF. In nucleotides, the CDR3 is TGTGCAAGTCGCCCTTGGGGTGGACGGAAAGTTGAAAAACTGTTTTTT.

The CDR3 coding sequence is TGTGCCAGCAGTCGAACCGGGACTGGGAATGAAAAACTGTTTTTT. Protein product: CASSRTGTGNEKLFF. This chain joins TRBV6-5 and TRBJ1-4; D is perhaps TRBD1 (5 bases). There are 15 residues in the CDR3. CDR1 MNHEY and CDR2 SVGAGI come from the germline V gene. With 5 bases removed from V and 5 bases from J, the gap between germline ends came to 15 bases.

The chain uses TRBV6-6 and TRBJ2-7, with 9 bases that match TRBD2. The CDR3 spans 12 residues. V lost 8 bases, J lost 5 bases, and 4 bases stayed unmatched. The germline gives CDR1 MNHNY, CDR2 SVGAGI (reference sequence). CDR3 DNA sequence: TGTGCCAGCGCGGGAGGGCCGCACGAGCAGTACTTC. It specifies CASAGGPHEQYF.